This entry lists 30 T cell receptor beta chains sequenced from one sample in a study of T cell repertoires in cytomegalovirus infection. A single record per CDR3 protein comes from TCRdb applying MiXCR to the reads. Of 900,000 to 950,000 distinct CDR3 sequences in the sample, roughly a third were seen once. These receptors have no identified antigens. The specimen comprised cultured CD8+ T cells from PBMCs, sampled from culture after CMV antigen stimulation. Source of these receptors: a human donor in good health (CMV status not recorded). Some clones in this sample may be carry-over from other donors' samples.

This clonotype has only a few counts. This chain uses TRBV11-2 with TRBJ2-1; 10 bases fit TRBD2. This CDR3 comprises 16 residues. Germline V gene lookup returns CDR1 SGHAT and CDR2 FQNNGV. With 0 bases clipped from V and 5 bases from J, the junction kept 4 bases outside the gene matches. The CDR3 sequence is CASSLDGTSEDNEQFF. The CDR3 DNA reads as TGTGCCAGCAGCTTAGACGGGACTAGCGAGGACAATGAGCAGTTCTTC.

This clonotype was counted a few times. The chain joins TRBV6-5 to TRBJ1-1; D not resolved. This CDR3 is 13 amino acids long. The germline V and J ends were trimmed by 6 bases and 0 bases, with 8 bases remaining between them. Germline lookup yields CDR1 MNHEY and CDR2 SVGAGI. The CDR3 coding sequence is TGTGCCAGCAGACCCTATATGAACACTGAAGCTTTCTTT. It specifies CASRPYMNTEAFF.

This chain uses TRBV6-1 with TRBJ1-2; no clear D. CDR1 is MNHNS and CDR2 is SASEGT in the germline V gene. There are 11 residues in the CDR3. V was cut by 2 bases and J by 8 bases, with 6 bases left in between. The CDR3 nucleotides read TGTGCCAGCAGTGAATTGGGAGGCTACACCTTC. Translating gives CASSELGGYTF.

This chain's CDR3 is CASREPRGYEQYF. CDR3 bases: TGTGCCAGCAGAGAACCGCGGGGCTACGAGCAGTACTTC. V usage is TRBV7-9 and J usage is TRBJ2-7; a weak D match, TRBD2 (6 bases). The germline gives CDR1 SEHNR, CDR2 FQNEAQ (reference sequence). The CDR3 covers 13 residues. V lost 6 bases, J lost 3 bases, and 12 bases lay in between.

The V and J genes are TRBV28 and TRBJ2-7; D unresolved. The germline gives CDR1 MDHEN, CDR2 SYDVKM. This CDR3 region has 14 residues. Trimming pared 2 bases from V and 1 base from J, leaving 9 bases between. The CDR3 region is CASSLQKASYEQYV. The CDR3 DNA is TGTGCCAGCAGTTTACAGAAGGCATCCTACGAGCAGTACGTC.

The gene calls are TRBV7-6 and TRBJ2-6; TRBD1 matches at 9 bases. The CDR3 runs 22 residues. Germline V gene lookup returns CDR1 SGHVS and CDR2 FNYEAQ. The ends lost 1 base at V and 0 bases at J; junction bases unmatched: 16. The CDR3 DNA reads TGTGCCAGCAGCTTAGGACATGCCGAACAGGGGGCGTCCTACTCTGGGGCCAACGTCCTGACTTTC. Amino acid sequence: CASSLGHAEQGASYSGANVLTF.

This clonotype occurred many times. The V call is TRBV7-8, the J call TRBJ2-1; the match to TRBD2 covers 7 bases. The V segment lost 5 bases and the J segment 2 bases; nucleotides outside the gene matches: 9. The CDR3 is 16 amino acids. The germline V gene has CDR1 SGHVS and CDR2 FQNEAQ. The DNA for the CDR3 is TGTGCCAGCAGCCCCCCCAGCGGGGCACCCTACAATGAGCAGTTCTTC. Protein sequence: CASSPPSGAPYNEQFF.

This chain connects TRBV5-6 to TRBJ2-1; 14 nucleotides match TRBD2. J was trimmed by 1 base and V by 4 bases; bases with no gene match: 4. Germline V gene sequence: CDR1 SGHDT, CDR2 YYEEEE. CDR3 length: 17 amino acids. CDR3: CASSDGTSGGSYNEQFF. In DNA, the CDR3 is TGTGCCAGCAGCGACGGGACTAGCGGGGGATCCTACAATGAGCAGTTCTTC.

The V call is TRBV10-3, the J call TRBJ2-2; 8 bases fit TRBD2. CDR3 length equals 12 residues. In germline, CDR1 is ENHRY, CDR2 SYGVKD. V lost 10 bases and J lost 5; bases outside the gene matches: 3. CDR3 region: CATERGTGELFF. CDR3 nucleotide sequence: TGTGCCACCGAGCGGGGGACCGGGGAGCTGTTTTTT.

A single count supports this clonotype. The chain carries TRBV27 and TRBJ1-2; D is uncertain. This CDR3 region has 13 residues. Between the trimmed V and J ends, which lost 5 bases and 8 bases, there was a span of 15 bases. Germline V gene lookup returns CDR1 MNHEY and CDR2 SMNVEV (reference sequence). CDR3 residues: CASSPLPLGGYTF. The CDR3 bases are TGTGCCAGCAGTCCTCTACCCCTTGGAGGCTACACCTTC.

This clonotype was counted ten times or more. This rearrangement joins TRBV19 to TRBJ1-5, with unresolved D. CDR1 is LNHDA, CDR2 SQIVND, per germline (reference sequence). V lost 5 bases and J lost 0, with 8 bases in between. The CDR3 length is 14 residues. CDR3 nucleotides: TGTGCCAGTAGTGCGGGGTATAGCAATCAGCCCCAGCATTTT. Encoded protein: CASSAGYSNQPQHF.

The chain carries TRBV20-1 and TRBJ2-2; 9 positions agree with TRBD1. V lost 0 bases and J lost 2; bases outside the gene matches: 13. The CDR3 extends over 19 amino acids. The germline V gene has CDR1 DFQATT and CDR2 SNEGSKA (reference sequence). CDR3 loop: CSARDTKLGQGLNTGELFF. The CDR3 nucleotides read TGCAGTGCTAGAGATACAAAATTGGGACAGGGCCTTAACACCGGGGAGCTGTTTTTT.

The chain couples TRBV2 to TRBJ2-6; unclear D gene. Germline values: CDR1 SNHLY, CDR2 FYNNEI. CDR3 size: 12 residues. Trimming removed 11 bases from V and 4 bases from J, with 9 bases in between. The CDR3 here is CAVRKGANVLTF. In DNA form, the CDR3 reads TGTGCCGTTAGGAAAGGGGCCAACGTCCTGACTTTC.

The V and J genes are TRBV11-2 and TRBJ1-2, with D unclear. The germline V gene encodes CDR1 SGHAT and CDR2 FQNNGV. The CDR3 consists of 15 residues. The V and J ends lost 4 bases and 1 base respectively, with 13 bases between them. In nucleotides, the CDR3 is TGTGCCAGCAGCTCAACATGGGCCGATAACTATGGCTACACCTTC. Amino acids: CASSSTWADNYGYTF. Variable domain in full (rest from reference TRBV11-2 and TRBJ1-2): EAGVAQSPRYKIIEKRQSVAFWCNPISGHATLYWYQQILGQGPKLLIQFQNNGVVDDSQLPKDRFSAERLKGVDSTLKIQPAKLEDSAVYLCASSSTWADNYGYTFGSGTRLTVV.

In this sample, this clonotype turned up a few times. The rearrangement links TRBV28 to TRBJ2-5, with D possibly being TRBD1 (6 bases). CDR1 and CDR2 from the germline V gene are MDHEN and SYDVKM. Trimming took 3 bases from V and 2 from J, leaving 13 bases between them. This CDR3 is built from 15 residues. This CDR3 is CASSFLRDTQETQYF. CDR3 in DNA: TGTGCCAGCAGTTTCCTCCGGGACACACAAGAGACCCAGTACTTC.

The chain carries TRBV25-1 and TRBJ1-5; D might be TRBD1 (5 bases). V was cut by 0 bases and J by 3 bases, with 9 bases left in between. The V gene's germline CDR1 is MGHDK and CDR2 SYGVNS. CDR3 length: 15 residues. The CDR3 DNA reads as TGTGCCAGCAGTGAATATATGGGGGACAATCAGCCCCAGCATTTT. Translating it yields CASSEYMGDNQPQHF.

V gene TRBV15 combines with J gene TRBJ2-7, with TRBD1 matching over 8 bases. Losses at the gene ends were 5 bases for V and 5 bases for J; bases not matched to a gene: 5. CDR3 size: 13 residues. The germline V gene has CDR1 LNHNV and CDR2 YYDKDF (reference sequence). CDR3 region: CATSLDRAHEQYV. CDR3 nucleotides: TGTGCCACCAGCCTGGACAGGGCCCACGAGCAGTACGTC.

The chain recombines TRBV15 with TRBJ2-7; weak D call: TRBD1 (5 bases). Germline values: CDR1 LNHNV, CDR2 YYDKDF (reference sequence). The V end was cut by 1 base, the J end by 1 base, with 8 bases between. This CDR3 is built from 14 residues. In nucleotides, the CDR3 is TGTGCCACCAGCAGAGTGGACACTTCCTACGAGCAGTACTTC. Its protein is CATSRVDTSYEQYF.

The rearrangement links TRBV29-1 to TRBJ2-3; 9 bases are a match to TRBD1. CDR1 SQVTM and CDR2 ANQGSEA come from the germline V gene. The trim removed 4 bases at V and 3 bases at J, leaving 5 bases unmatched. The CDR3 has 14 amino acids. The CDR3 loop reads CSVARDRATDTQYF. CDR3 DNA sequence: TGCAGCGTTGCCCGGGACAGGGCGACAGATACGCAGTATTTT.

This clonotype appeared a few times. The chain joins TRBV11-2 to TRBJ2-1; no reliable D call. The V end was cut by 2 bases, the J end by 7 bases, with 12 bases between. Germline V lookup: CDR1 SGHAT, CDR2 FQNNGV. The CDR3 consists of 14 residues. DNA for the CDR3: TGTGCCAGCAGCTTATCGGCTAGTAGAAATGAGCAGTTCTTC. Translated, it gives CASSLSASRNEQFF.

The sample holds many counts of this clonotype. This rearrangement joins TRBV7-9 to TRBJ2-5; D is uncertain. The CDR3 sequence is 14 residues long. The V and J ends lost 1 base and 1 base respectively, with 7 bases between them. Germline V gene sequence: CDR1 SEHNR, CDR2 FQNEAQ (reference sequence). The CDR3 DNA follows: TGTGCCAGCAGCTTAGTAACAATCCAAGAGACCCAGTACTTC. Its protein is CASSLVTIQETQYF.

This clonotype was found a few times. The CDR3 DNA sequence: TGTGCCAGCAGCCAATGGAGGGGAGGGGACACTGAAGCTTTCTTT. Translated, it gives CASSQWRGGDTEAFF. The gene calls are TRBV14 and TRBJ1-1; D might be TRBD1 (5 bases). This CDR3 spans 15 amino acids. V dropped 2 bases and J dropped 3 bases, with 13 bases sitting between them. The germline CDR1 and CDR2 sequences are SGHDN and FVKESK. The whole variable domain, filled in from reference TRBV14 and TRBJ1-1, reads EAGVTQFPSHSVIEKGQTVTLRCDPISGHDNLYWYRRVMGKEIKFLLHFVKESKQDESGMPNNRFLAERTGGTYSTLKVQPAELEDSGVYFCASSQWRGGDTEAFFGQGTRLTVV.

This chain joins TRBV2 and TRBJ1-2; 8 bases match TRBD1. The length of the CDR3 is 13 residues. Germline assignment: CDR1 SNHLY and CDR2 FYNNEI. J was trimmed by 7 bases and V by 5 bases; bases with no gene match: 6. CDR3 loop: CASSHGQGVGYTF. In DNA form, the CDR3 reads TGTGCCAGCAGTCATGGACAGGGTGTTGGCTACACCTTC.

This clonotype was found once. The chain has TRBV24-1 and TRBJ1-5; no clear D gene. The V end lost 3 bases, the J end lost 0 bases, and 5 bases lay between the germline ends. Looked up from germline, CDR1 is KGHDR and CDR2 is SFDVKD. The CDR3 has 14 amino acids. The CDR3: CATSDVISNQPQHF. The CDR3 bases are TGTGCCACCAGTGATGTCATTAGCAATCAGCCCCAGCATTTT.

The chain has TRBV12-3 or TRBV12-4 and TRBJ2-5, with a possible D match to TRBD1 (6 bases). The ends were cut back, 6 bases at V and 5 bases at J, with 16 bases in the middle. This CDR3 is 14 amino acids long. The CDR3 loop reads CASREDSAGETQYF. CDR3 DNA: TGTGCCAGCAGGGAGGACAGCGCCGGGGAGACCCAGTACTTC.

This clonotype was counted at least ten times. The chain is built from TRBV7-2 and TRBJ2-2; D possibly uses TRBD1 or TRBD2 (6 bases each). The CDR3 is 16 amino acids. The V end was cut by 1 base, the J end by 1 base, with 10 bases between. The germline V gene encodes CDR1 SGHTA and CDR2 FQGNSA. This chain's CDR3 is CASSLGGAVNTGELFF. The DNA of the CDR3 is TGTGCCAGCAGCTTAGGGGGGGCCGTGAACACCGGGGAGCTGTTTTTT. The whole variable domain, filled in from reference TRBV7-2 and TRBJ2-2, reads GAGVSQSPSNKVTEKGKDVELRCDPISGHTALYWYRQSLGQGLEFLIYFQGNSAPDKSGLPSDRFSAERTGGSVSTLTIQRTQQEDSAVYLCASSLGGAVNTGELFFGEGSRLTVL.

This clonotype appeared a few times. This sequence joins TRBV7-9 and TRBJ2-1; 7 nucleotides agree with TRBD2. This CDR3 contains 12 residues. After removal of 6 bases from V and 10 bases from J, the junction contained 6 bases not matched to a gene. Germline values: CDR1 SEHNR, CDR2 FQNEAQ (reference sequence). CDR3: CASRLGEGEQFF. Written as DNA, the CDR3 is TGTGCCAGCAGGCTTGGGGAGGGCGAGCAGTTCTTC.

Written as DNA, the CDR3 is TGTGCCAGCAGTCCGCAGGGGCTCGCCTACGAGCAGTACTTC. Its protein product is CASSPQGLAYEQYF. The V gene is TRBV27, the J gene TRBJ2-7, with D tentatively TRBD1 (6 bases). V dropped 5 bases and J dropped 2 bases, with 13 bases sitting between them. The length of the CDR3 is 14 residues. Per the germline V gene, CDR1 is MNHEY and CDR2 is SMNVEV (reference sequence).

Ten or more counts support this clonotype. The V and J genes are TRBV29-1 and TRBJ1-2; D unclear. V was shortened by 1 base and J by 4 bases, with 19 bases between the two germline ends. This CDR3 region has 16 residues. Germline V gene lookup returns CDR1 SQVTM and CDR2 ANQGSEA. CDR3 nucleotides: TGCAGCGTTGAAGTCTGGCTTGGGTCAGTCAGCTATGGCTACACCTTC. It encodes CSVEVWLGSVSYGYTF.

This clonotype came up many times. This sequence joins TRBV7-8 and TRBJ2-1; tentative D call: TRBD2 (6 bases). Trimming pared 4 bases from V and 7 bases from J, leaving 17 bases between. Germline-derived CDR1 and CDR2 are SGHVS and FQNEAQ. The CDR3 length is 15 residues. The DNA for the CDR3 is TGTGCCAGCAGCTCCCCAGGGACTCGCCTGAATGAGCAGTTCTTC. This translates into CASSSPGTRLNEQFF.